These T cell receptor beta chains were read from a single sample in a study of T cell changes during pregnancy in multiple sclerosis. Measured with immunoSEQ multiplex PCR; TCRdb has only the in-frame clones, and not every one. Of over 70,000 clones in the sample, approximately 90% were seen once. The specimen was peripheral blood, collected in the first trimester of pregnancy. The origin of the receptors is a female donor in good health, enrolled as a control in a pregnancy study. Each CDR3 is given with its conserved first and last residue. The D gene is left open where the match is weak. Clone size is shown for a subset of rows, as once, few, many or a class of expanded clone.

abundance,d_gene,v_gene,j_gene,CDR3nt,CDR3aa
-,TRBD1,TRBV7-9,TRBJ2-7,TGTGCCAGCAGCTTACCTCCGGGACAGGGGGCCTACGAGCAGTACTTC,CASSLPPGQGAYEQYF
-,-,TRBV15,TRBJ2-5,TGTGCCACCAGCAGAGGGGAGGAGACCCAGTACTTC,CATSRGEETQYF
-,TRBD1,TRBV9,TRBJ1-5,TGTGCCAGCGGACAGGGGACGAATCAGCCCCAGCATTTT,CASGQGTNQPQHF
-,TRBD1,TRBV29-1,TRBJ1-2,TGCAGCGTTGAGGGGGACAGGGGGGGCTACACCTTC,CSVEGDRGGYTF
-,-,TRBV5-6,TRBJ1-1,TGTGCCAGCAGTTACAAGTGGACTGAAGCTTTCTTT,CASSYKWTEAFF
-,TRBD2,TRBV4-2,TRBJ2-1,TGTGCCAGCAGCCAGACCCAAGGACTAGCGGGGACCGGGAATGAGCAGTTCTTC,CASSQTQGLAGTGNEQFF
few,TRBD1,TRBV19,TRBJ1-1,TGTGCCAGTAGTATAGTGTTCGGGACAGCGAAGGGGGAAGCTTTCTTT,CASSIVFGTAKGEAFF
-,TRBD2,TRBV4-3,TRBJ2-7,TGCGCCAGCAGCCAAGATTTAAGCGGGGTTTGGTACGAGCAGTACTTC,CASSQDLSGVWYEQYF
-,TRBD1,TRBV18,TRBJ2-2,TGTGCCAGCTCCGGGACAGGGAGCACCGGGGAGCTGTTTTTT,CASSGTGSTGELFF
-,TRBD2,TRBV5-4,TRBJ2-3,TGTGCCAGCAGCTTAGGACTAGCGGACACAGATACGCAGTATTTT,CASSLGLADTDTQYF
-,-,TRBV25-1,TRBJ1-2,TGTGCCAGCAGTCCCCGGACTTCTCGGGGCTACACCTTC,CASSPRTSRGYTF
-,TRBD2,TRBV28,TRBJ2-2,TGTGCCAGCAGCCTGGGCGGGGGATCCGGGGAGCTGTTTTTT,CASSLGGGSGELFF
-,-,TRBV7-2,TRBJ2-3,TGTGCCAGCAGCTTCGCGGCGGGGAGGAGCACAGATACGCAGTATTTT,CASSFAAGRSTDTQYF
-,TRBD1,TRBV30,TRBJ1-2,TGTGCCTGGGTTCGACAGGGGACGGCTAACTATGGCTACACCTTC,CAWVRQGTANYGYTF
-,-,TRBV7-2,TRBJ2-1,TGTGCCAGCAGCTTAGGAGGTGTAGGGAGAGGTGAGCAGTTCTTC,CASSLGGVGRGEQFF
-,TRBD1,TRBV5-1,TRBJ1-2,TGCGCCAGCAGCTTAACGGACAGGTGGGGCTACTATGGCTACACCTTC,CASSLTDRWGYYGYTF
-,-,TRBV28,TRBJ1-2,TGTGCCAGCAGTTTGGGGAGGGCTAACTATGGCTACACCTTC,CASSLGRANYGYTF
-,TRBD1,TRBV18,TRBJ2-5,TGTGCCAGCTCACCGCGCGACAGGGGACAAGAGACCCAGTACTTC,CASSPRDRGQETQYF
-,TRBD1,TRBV28,TRBJ2-4,TGTGCCAGCAGTTTAAGGGGGACAGCTGGAAACATTCAGTACTTC,CASSLRGTAGNIQYF
-,-,TRBV5-6,TRBJ2-7,TGTGCCAGCAGCTGGGGGCCGTCCTACGAGCAGTACTTC,CASSWGPSYEQYF
few,-,TRBV5-5,TRBJ1-5,TGTGCCAGCAGCTCCGGGACACAAACCGATCAGCCCCAGCATTTT,CASSSGTQTDQPQHF
-,-,TRBV6-1,TRBJ2-3,TGTGCCAGCAGTGAAGGGGGGGTAGATACGCAGTATTTT,CASSEGGVDTQYF
-,-,TRBV9,TRBJ1-2,TGTGCCAGCACCCCAAGGGGGTTCACAATAGCTAACTATGGCTACACCTTC,CASTPRGFTIANYGYTF
-,-,TRBV7-9,TRBJ1-5,TGTGCCAGCAGCTTAGGGCAGGGTAGTCAGCCCCAGCATTTT,CASSLGQGSQPQHF
few,-,TRBV28,TRBJ1-1,TGTGCCTCCGATGCGGGGATGGCTGAAGCTTTCTTT,CASDAGMAEAFF
-,-,TRBV5-4,TRBJ1-3,TGTGCCAGCAGCCAGCTGGACAGAACTCCTGGAAACACCATATATTTT,CASSQLDRTPGNTIYF
-,TRBD2,TRBV28,TRBJ2-7,TGTGCCAGCAGTTATGGACTAGCGACCTACGAGCAGTACTTC,CASSYGLATYEQYF
-,-,TRBV5-4,TRBJ2-7,TGTGCCAGCAGCCCTCCAGAATCCTACGAGCAGTACTTC,CASSPPESYEQYF
-,-,TRBV5-1,TRBJ1-1,TGCGCCAGCAGCTTGGGGACGCAGGGTCGGAGCACTGAAGCTTTCTTT,CASSLGTQGRSTEAFF
-,TRBD1,TRBV7-9,TRBJ1-4,TGTGCCAGCAGCCCCCGGACAGGCGTTAATGAAAAACTGTTTTTT,CASSPRTGVNEKLFF
-,TRBD2,TRBV4-3,TRBJ2-2,TGCGCCAGCAGCCAAGATCCGAGGAGCGGGGGGGCCGGGGAGCTGTTTTTT,CASSQDPRSGGAGELFF
-,-,TRBV5-6,TRBJ2-3,TGTGCCAGCAGCCAGCGATCTAGCTACGGCACAGATACGCAGTATTTT,CASSQRSSYGTDTQYF
-,-,TRBV4-2,TRBJ1-3,TGTGCCAGCAGCCAAGGGCCGGGACACCAGACTGGAAACACCATATATTTT,CASSQGPGHQTGNTIYF
-,-,TRBV11-2,TRBJ2-2,TGTGCCAGCAGCTTTATCCAGGGAACCGGGGAGCTGTTTTTT,CASSFIQGTGELFF
-,TRBD1,TRBV27,TRBJ2-7,TGTGCCAGCAGTCCGCCGGACAGGGGTTCCTACGAGCAGTACTTC,CASSPPDRGSYEQYF
-,-,TRBV27,TRBJ1-2,TGTGCCAGCAGTCAAAGAGCGACAGGCATCTATGGCTACACCTTC,CASSQRATGIYGYTF
-,-,TRBV11-2,TRBJ1-5,TGTGCCAGCAGCCCCCGGGGTCAGCCCCAGCATTTT,CASSPRGQPQHF
many,TRBD1,TRBV5-1,TRBJ1-1,TGCGCCAGCAGCACCCGGGACAGGGCTTCGGCTTTCTTT,CASSTRDRASAFF
-,-,TRBV6-5,TRBJ1-1,TGTGCCAGCAGTTACCGAGGCCAGGGGAATCCCACGGCTTTCTTT,CASSYRGQGNPTAFF
-,-,TRBV7-3,TRBJ2-2,TGTGCCAGCAGCTTACAGGGGCCGGGCACCGGGGAGCTGTTTTTT,CASSLQGPGTGELFF
-,-,TRBV28,TRBJ1-2,TGTGCCAGCAGTCAAGAGGGCCCCCCCTATGGCTACACCTTC,CASSQEGPPYGYTF